The clone carrying this TCR beta chain was found once. Its antigen is unknown. A 120-subject validation cohort, separate from the approximately 610-subject first cohort, supplied the donors. Assay used: immunoSEQ multiplex PCR; TCRdb lists only in-frame clones, some missing. The table shows 150,000 to 200,000 clones, with roughly 84% occurring only once. The germline V gene has CDR1 MDHEN and CDR2 SYDVKM. The CDR3 is made up of 16 amino acids. Trimming removed 2 bases from V and 4 bases from J; junction bases left unmatched: 11. The data are from a study of cytomegalovirus exposure and HLA in healthy donors. Study-wide context: The 120 validation repertoires and the 666 first-cohort repertoires shared a platform, a later analysis reported.

Study-wide findings and caveats: Cytomegalovirus-associated status was assigned to 150 to 200 TCR beta chains.

This rearrangement joins TRBV28 to TRBJ2-7; TRBD2 matches 7 bases. The receptor was isolated from a man between 18 and 29 years old in good health and CMV-seropositive. The source material was PBMCs. The CDR3, as DNA: TGTGCCAGCAGTTTAGCTAGACCGGTGGGAGGGTACGAGCAGTACTTC. Protein product: CASSLARPVGGYEQYF.